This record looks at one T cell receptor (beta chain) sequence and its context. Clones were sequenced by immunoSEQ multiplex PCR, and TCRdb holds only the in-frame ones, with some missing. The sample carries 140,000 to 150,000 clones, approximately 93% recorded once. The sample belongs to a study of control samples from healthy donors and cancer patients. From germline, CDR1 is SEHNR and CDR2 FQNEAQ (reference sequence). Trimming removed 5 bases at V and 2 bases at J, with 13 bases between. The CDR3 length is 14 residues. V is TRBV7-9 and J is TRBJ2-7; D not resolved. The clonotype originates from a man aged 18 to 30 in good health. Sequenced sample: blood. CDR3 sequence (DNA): TGTGCCAGCAGCCCTCCCTTTACCCCCTACGAGCAGTACTTC. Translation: CASSPPFTPYEQYF.